The 13 T cell receptor beta chains below come from one sample, sequenced in a study of Ad26.COV2.S vaccination and SARS-CoV-2 variants (dated by TCRdb to the early 2020s). The library was generated by the immunoSEQ multiplex PCR assay. TCRdb provides this immuneACCESS table in a form limited to in-frame rearrangements. Some clones are lacking; in checked studies, under half of them reflect an unresolved V gene, and why the rest are absent is not known. This sample is represented by roughly 680,000 clones; around 89% of them were singletons. The top ten clonotypes cover approximately 1.5% of the sample. The treatment or condition label corresponds to: 19 received Ad26.COV2.S at low or high dose, single or two shots; roughly five received placebo; per-sample allocation not given. Repertoires of vaccine and placebo recipients were sequenced from samples taken on day 63 after the first injection. The sequenced sample was peripheral blood, obtained in a trial of Ad26.COV2.S vaccine versus placebo. These receptors were taken from a person aged 18-60 years who received the Ad26.COV2.S COVID-19 vaccine or a placebo.

This chain joins TRBV27 and TRBJ1-1; D remains unclear. V lost 6 bases and J 1 base, leaving 15 bases between the germline ends. CDR3 length: 15 residues. Per the germline V gene, CDR1 is MNHEY and CDR2 is SMNVEV (reference sequence). The CDR3 region is CASRLFRGGNTEAFF. The CDR3 DNA follows: TGTGCCAGCAGATTGTTCCGGGGAGGGAACACTGAAGCTTTCTTT.

This clone was seen just once. The rearrangement uses TRBV5-1 and TRBJ2-3, with a possible D match to TRBD2 (5 bases). The CDR3 is made up of 15 amino acids. Germline CDR1 is SGHRS and CDR2 is YFSETQ. V lost 3 bases and J 2 bases, leaving 13 bases between the germline ends. In nucleotides, the CDR3 is TGCGCCAGCAGCTCGGAGGCAGGTCCCACAGATACGCAGTATTTT. Translated: CASSSEAGPTDTQYF.

The genes are TRBV23-1 and TRBJ1-1; TRBD1 is a possible D gene (5 bases). TRBV23-1 is given ORF status, its function remaining uncertain. V shed 3 bases and J shed 0 bases, with 11 bases lying between them. This CDR3 has 15 residues. CDR3 DNA: TGCGCCAGCAGTCAGGGGGGGGTAATGAACACTGAAGCTTTCTTT. Its translation is CASSQGGVMNTEAFF.

The chain has TRBV6-6 and TRBJ2-4; D unclear. V was cut by 4 bases and J by 5 bases, with 3 bases left in between. Germline V gene lookup returns CDR1 MNHNY and CDR2 SVGAGI (reference sequence). The CDR3 sequence is 11 residues long. CDR3 DNA: TGTGCCAGCAGTTCCCAAAACATTCAGTACTTC. Translated: CASSSQNIQYF.

This clone was found once. Additional DNA sequences in this sample encode the identical CDR3. This chain connects TRBV29-1 to TRBJ1-1; D might be TRBD1 (5 bases). The germline V and J ends were trimmed by 6 bases and 0 bases, with 8 bases remaining between them. CDR1 and CDR2 from the germline V gene are SQVTM and ANQGSEA. This CDR3 spans 12 amino acids. CDR3 protein: CSVGGMNTEAFF. The DNA for the CDR3 is TGCAGCGTGGGGGGGATGAACACTGAAGCTTTCTTT.

Comments on this clone: Other DNA sequences from this sample encode an identical CDR3 as well. The chain combines TRBV7-9 with TRBJ2-7; D not certain. The germline V and J ends were trimmed by 1 base and 3 bases, with 7 bases remaining between them. The V gene's germline CDR1 is SEHNR and CDR2 FQNEAQ (reference sequence). This CDR3 has 13 amino acids. This chain's CDR3 is CASSLGGYYEQYF. The CDR3 DNA reads TGTGCCAGCAGCTTAGGCGGATACTACGAGCAGTACTTC.

The rearrangement uses TRBV6-2 or TRBV6-3 and TRBJ2-7; TRBD2 might be the D (6 bases). The V gene lost 2 bases and the J gene lost 6 bases, with 8 bases spanning the gap. The CDR3 has 12 amino acids. CDR1 is MNHEY and CDR2 is SVGEGT in the germline V gene. The CDR3 loop reads CASSYRGSEQYF. The CDR3 nucleotides are TGTGCCAGCAGTTACCGGGGGAGCGAGCAGTACTTC.

The chain recombines TRBV2 with TRBJ1-1; D remains unclear. The CDR3 runs 12 residues. Trimming removed 8 bases from V and 5 bases from J, with 12 bases in between. Per the germline V gene, CDR1 is SNHLY and CDR2 is FYNNEI. The CDR3 bases are TGTGCCAGCTCTTTTAGGAGGACTGAAGCTTTCTTT. It specifies CASSFRRTEAFF.

V usage is TRBV11-2 and J usage is TRBJ1-1; D might be TRBD1 (5 bases). CDR1 is SGHAT, CDR2 FQNNGV, per germline. The CDR3 runs 17 residues. V was trimmed by 3 bases and J by 4 bases, leaving 21 bases between them. DNA for the CDR3: TGTGCCAGCAGCTTTTCACCTCGGGGCAGGAGGGGCACTGAAGCTTTCTTT. Translating it yields CASSFSPRGRRGTEAFF.

The chain is built from TRBV5-1 and TRBJ2-3; the D gene is possibly TRBD2 (5 bases). This CDR3 contains 15 residues. From germline, CDR1 is SGHRS and CDR2 YFSETQ. V lost 0 bases and J lost 1, with 9 bases in between. The CDR3 loop reads CASSLDGIGTDTQYF. CDR3 bases: TGCGCCAGCAGCTTGGACGGGATTGGCACAGATACGCAGTATTTT.

The chain couples TRBV7-9 to TRBJ1-5; TRBD1 is a possible D gene (5 bases). The V end lost 6 bases, the J end lost 4 bases, and 10 bases lay between the germline ends. From germline, CDR1 is SEHNR and CDR2 FQNEAQ (reference sequence). The CDR3 totals 13 residues. CDR3 in amino acids: CASSRDGNQPQHF. In nucleotides, the CDR3 is TGTGCCAGCAGTCGGGACGGAAATCAGCCCCAGCATTTT.

The CDR3 DNA reads TGCGCCAGCACCGAAATAGCGGGAGGCACAGATACGCAGTATTTT. Encoded protein: CASTEIAGGTDTQYF. This sequence joins TRBV5-1 and TRBJ2-3, with 9 positions matching TRBD2. Unmatched junction bases numbered 6, after V lost 6 bases and J lost 1 base. The germline CDR1 and CDR2 sequences are SGHRS and YFSETQ. CDR3 length: 15 residues. Using reference TRBV5-1 and TRBJ2-3 for the parts outside the CDR3, the full variable domain is KAGVTQTPRYLIKTRGQQVTLSCSPISGHRSVSWYQQTPGQGLQFLFEYFSETQRNKGNFPGRFSGRQFSNSRSEMNVSTLELGDSALYLCASTEIAGGTDTQYFGPGTRLTVL.

Only a few counts were recorded for this clone. The rearrangement uses TRBV27 and TRBJ2-3, with D tentatively TRBD2 (6 bases). The CDR3 covers 13 residues. Trimming removed 2 bases at V and 6 bases at J, with 9 bases between. Per germline, CDR1 MNHEY and CDR2 SMNVEV (reference sequence). The CDR3 DNA reads as TGTGCCAGCAGTTTAGCAGGGAGGGATACGCAGTATTTT. Amino acid sequence: CASSLAGRDTQYF.